The sequence of this TCR beta chain was determined in a study of T-cell reconstitution after alpha-beta-depleted transplantation in children (TCRdb year 2016). Background for the entire study: The study quantitatively tracked T-cell immune reconstitution after TCRalphabeta/CD19-depleted allogeneic hematopoietic cell transplantation in children using TCR repertoire profiling. Study-wide conclusions, independent of this receptor: In some patients, high TCRbeta diversity at day 60 was attributed to recipient T cells and intrathymic progenitors that had survived conditioning. About two months after transplant, the apparently early recovery of alphabetaT-cell counts reportedly depended on just several hundred clones that had expanded rapidly and came from non-depleted graft cells. Hyperexpanded clone frequencies declined over subsequent months; after one year, T-cell counts and TCRbeta diversity were mostly attributed to newly produced T cells.

Libraries were made using PCR. The instrument was an Illumina HiSeq 2500. To normalize quantification of the TCRbeta repertoire, the TCR libraries were built with molecular barcoding that relied on unique molecular identifiers. In-frame beta chains were kept once TCRdb had trimmed the public reads at Q25 with fastp and called clones with MiXCR. Entries that share a CDR3 protein sequence are merged under the most common genes and DNA. This sample has about 610,000 distinct CDR3 sequences in its table, and about a quarter of those were observed once. Of the sample, 35% to 40% is held by the ten largest clones. The treatment or condition label, read with the paper, signifies: allogeneic hematopoietic cell transplantation with graft depleted of TCRalphabeta T cells and CD19 B cells. Transplant recipients were children who received TCRalphabeta/CD19-depleted allogeneic hematopoietic cell grafts. The CDR3 sequence holds 11 residues, the cysteine and phenylalanine included. Just CDR3 DNA is preserved here, 33 bases in frame from base 1. CDR1 and CDR2 were assigned from the germline V gene (reference sequence) as DFQATT and SNEGSKA. Germline trimming amounts to 5 bases on V and 5 bases on J, with 1 as the count of junction bases outside the gene matches.

Of note for this clonotype: The antigen it recognizes is unknown. Within one base of it there is no much larger clone, and no base qualities were kept.

Sequenced material: PBMCs, taken before TCRalphabeta/CD19-depleted stem cell transplant. The chain employs TRBV20-1 and TRBJ2-3, with TRBD2 identical over 7 junction bases. This TCR was recovered from a boy in the first two years of life with Wiskott-Aldrich syndrome, due to receive a stem cell transplant. CDR3 protein: CSALAGDTQYF. The nucleotide sequence reads as follows: TGCAGTGCTTTAGCGGGAGATACGCAGTATTTT.